This T cell receptor beta chain was identified in a study of cytomegalovirus exposure and HLA in healthy donors. Study results and caveats: TCR beta V segments were, for the most part, productive about 87% or about 30% of the time in an earlier analysis. Association with HLA alleles at 0.05 false discovery rate was found for roughly 17,000 TCR beta sequences in a later analysis. Later work found that TCR association rates differed between HLA loci; DRB1 had the most and HLA-C the fewest.

Nominally healthy donors provided the samples, though records likely missed some immune exposures. V gave up 2 bases and J gave up 1 base, with 12 bases separating them. Germline-derived CDR1 and CDR2 are SGHVS and FNYEAQ. The CDR3 consists of 15 residues. The PCR contained 60 Vbeta and 13 Jbeta primers. Sequencing was performed with immunoSEQ multiplex PCR; in TCRdb, only in-frame clones are kept and a portion is missing. The sample shows roughly 120,000 clones, and more than 1% sits with its ten largest clones. In the case of this clone: Antigen unknown.

The receptor was isolated from a man younger than 35 in good health and CMV-seronegative. The V call is TRBV7-6, the J call TRBJ2-7; tentative D call: TRBD1 (6 bases). Material: PBMCs. The DNA of the CDR3 is TGTGCCAGCAGCTTAAGCCATGACAGGTCCTACGAGCAGTACTTC. Its protein product is CASSLSHDRSYEQYF.